These 28 T cell receptor beta chains were all obtained from the same sample, sequenced in a study of T cells after somatic rescue of genetic block. Clones were read by immunoSEQ multiplex PCR, and TCRdb kept only the in-frame ones, dropping some. The sample records around 50,000 clones, more than 90% being singletons. Sequences were obtained from peripheral blood mononuclear cells (PBMCs). The receptors were sampled from a child less than two years old.

The J gene is TRBJ1-1, the V gene TRBV11-1; perhaps TRBD1 as D (6 bases). Trimming took 7 bases from V and 2 from J, leaving 17 bases between them. This CDR3 region has 15 residues. Germline CDR1 reads SGHAT; CDR2 reads FQDESV (reference sequence). CDR3 DNA sequence: TGTGCCAGCACCACAGGGAAGGGGGAAAACACTGAAGCTTTCTTT. This translates into CASTTGKGENTEAFF.

The V and J genes are TRBV18 and TRBJ2-7; TRBD1 is a possible D gene (6 bases). Germline V CDR1 and CDR2: KGHSH, LQKENI. The CDR3 is 15 residues long. Trimming pared 6 bases from V and 0 bases from J, leaving 15 bases between. As DNA, the CDR3 is TGTGCCAGCTCGTCGGACAGTTATAGCTCCTACGAGCAGTACTTC. This gives the protein CASSSDSYSSYEQYF.

The V call is TRBV4-1, the J call TRBJ1-3, with TRBD1 as a possible D gene (5 bases). V lost 4 bases and J 2 bases, leaving 12 bases between the germline ends. The CDR3 is made up of 15 amino acids. Germline V gene lookup returns CDR1 MGHRA and CDR2 YSYEKL. CDR3 in DNA: TGCGCCAGCAGCCGTACGAGGGGCGCTGGAAACACCATATATTTT. This codes for CASSRTRGAGNTIYF.

V and J are TRBV4-1 and TRBJ2-1, with a weak D call TRBD1 (6 bases). Trimming pared 2 bases from V and 3 bases from J, leaving 8 bases between. Germline CDR1 and CDR2: MGHRA and YSYEKL. The CDR3 is 14 amino acids. CDR3 sequence: CASSQPGHYNEQFF. CDR3 DNA: TGCGCCAGCAGCCAACCGGGACACTACAATGAGCAGTTCTTC.

The rearrangement joins TRBV18 to TRBJ2-7, with D perhaps matching TRBD1 (5 bases). The V end was cut by 4 bases, the J end by 3 bases, with 7 bases between. Germline V CDR1 and CDR2: KGHSH, LQKENI. The CDR3 loop spans 12 amino acids. The CDR3, as DNA: TGTGCCAGCTCACGGACAAGCTACGAGCAGTACTTC. This encodes CASSRTSYEQYF.

J is TRBJ2-1 and V is TRBV6-6; no definite D call. Germline loops: CDR1 MNHNY, CDR2 SVGAGI (reference sequence). The CDR3 runs 14 residues. V gave up 3 bases and J gave up 5 bases, with 11 bases separating them. CDR3: CASSYSWFNNEQFF. The CDR3 DNA reads TGTGCCAGCAGTTATTCCTGGTTCAACAATGAGCAGTTCTTC.

V gene TRBV5-6 combines with J gene TRBJ2-3, with 7 bases identical to TRBD2. Germline trimming cut 4 bases from V and 6 bases from J; bases unmatched to any gene: 14. Germline CDR1 SGHDT, CDR2 YYEEEE. The CDR3 sequence is 16 residues long. The CDR3 DNA reads TGTGCCAGCAGCCCTAGTCCGGCCCCCGGGGGGGATACGCAGTATTTT. Translating it yields CASSPSPAPGGDTQYF.

In the case of this clone: Its ends do not fully match the called genes, so a read error is possible. The chain joins TRBV7-7 to TRBJ2-7; 9 nucleotides line up with TRBD1. The length of the CDR3 is 13 residues. The germline V gene has CDR1 SSHAT and CDR2 FNYEAQ (reference sequence). CDR3 region: CASSPLTGGEQYF. For the CDR3, the DNA is TGTGCTAGCAGCCCGCTGACAGGGGGCGAGCAGTACTTC.

The gene calls are TRBV5-4 and TRBJ1-2; D is unresolved. The CDR3 contains 13 residues. The ends were cut back, 4 bases at V and 1 base at J, with 8 bases in the middle. CDR1 and CDR2 (germline): SGHNT, YYREEE (reference sequence). CDR3 coding DNA: TGTGCCAGCAGCCTGACCGATAACTATGGCTACACCTTC. Its protein is CASSLTDNYGYTF.

The chain joins TRBV4-2 to TRBJ2-1, with 7 bases matching TRBD2. This CDR3 contains 16 residues. V gave up 0 bases and J gave up 0 bases; unmatched junction bases: 2. Germline values: CDR1 LGHNA, CDR2 YNFKEQ. The CDR3 here is CASSQDRGDSYNEQFF. CDR3 in DNA: TGTGCCAGCAGCCAAGATCGGGGGGACTCCTACAATGAGCAGTTCTTC.

This rearrangement joins TRBV10-3 to TRBJ2-7, with TRBD2 matching over 11 bases. Looked up from germline, CDR1 is ENHRY and CDR2 is SYGVKD. The CDR3 consists of 14 residues. The ends lost 10 bases at V and 3 bases at J; junction bases unmatched: 8. CDR3 in amino acids: CATKLAGVFYEQYF. In DNA, the CDR3 is TGTGCCACAAAACTAGCGGGAGTCTTCTACGAGCAGTACTTC.

This chain joins TRBV18 and TRBJ2-3; TRBD1 or TRBD2 may be the D gene (5 bases each). Per the germline V gene, CDR1 is KGHSH and CDR2 is LQKENI. The CDR3 has 14 residues. V lost 5 bases and J 0 bases, leaving 9 bases between the germline ends. CDR3 coding DNA: TGTGCCAGCTCATCCCGGGACAGCACAGATACGCAGTATTTT. Protein sequence: CASSSRDSTDTQYF.

The J gene is TRBJ1-2, the V gene TRBV9, with 7 bases that match TRBD1. This CDR3 spans 14 amino acids. Looked up from germline, CDR1 is SGDLS and CDR2 is YYNGEE. V gave up 4 bases and J gave up 7 bases; unmatched junction bases: 10. The CDR3 DNA is TGTGCCAGCAGCCTCGGCAGGGGGGAGGCTGGCTACACCTTC. As protein: CASSLGRGEAGYTF.

This clone appeared once. The gene calls are TRBV6-1 and TRBJ1-2; D unresolved. The V and J ends lost 7 bases and 2 bases respectively, with 2 bases between them. The V gene's germline CDR1 is MNHNS and CDR2 SASEGT. The CDR3 is 10 amino acids. DNA for the CDR3: TGTGCCAGCAAAAACTATGGCTACACCTTC. It is translated as CASKNYGYTF.

V gene TRBV18 combines with J gene TRBJ2-3; D is unclear. CDR1 and CDR2 (germline): KGHSH, LQKENI. The CDR3 has 13 residues. The V end lost 0 bases, the J end lost 5 bases, and 6 bases lay between the germline ends. In nucleotides, the CDR3 is TGTGCCAGCTCACCACCGAAGAGAGATACGCAGTATTTT. Protein product: CASSPPKRDTQYF.

Remarks on this clone: Other DNA sequences in this specimen translate into the identical CDR3. This rearrangement joins TRBV4-3 to TRBJ2-7, with no clear D. The length of the CDR3 is 13 residues. V was clipped by 1 base and J by 2 bases, with 6 bases between them. In germline, CDR1 is LGHNA, CDR2 YSLEER. In DNA, the CDR3 is TGCGCCAGCAGCCAAGCAACCACCTACGAGCAGTACTTC. Translated: CASSQATTYEQYF.

The V and J genes are TRBV19 and TRBJ1-1, with TRBD1 matching over 8 bases. The CDR3 sequence is 13 residues long. Per the germline V gene, CDR1 is LNHDA and CDR2 is SQIVND (reference sequence). Trimming removed 5 bases from V and 6 bases from J; junction bases left unmatched: 5. DNA of the CDR3: TGTGCCAGTAGTTGGACAGGGCGCTCTGAAGCTTTCTTT. Translated, it gives CASSWTGRSEAFF.

This rearrangement joins TRBV18 to TRBJ1-2; weak D call: TRBD1 (6 bases). The CDR3 runs 14 residues. Trimming stripped 6 bases from V and 4 bases from J, with 15 bases between. Germline CDR1 is KGHSH and CDR2 is LQKENI. The CDR3 sequence: CASSSGDISYGYTF. The CDR3 coding sequence is TGTGCCAGCTCCTCCGGGGACATCAGCTATGGCTACACCTTC.

The chain employs TRBV9 and TRBJ2-3; weak D call: TRBD1 (5 bases). This CDR3 comprises 13 residues. In germline, CDR1 is SGDLS, CDR2 YYNGEE. V was clipped by 4 bases and J by 4 bases, with 10 bases between them. CDR3 DNA: TGTGCCAGCAGCACCGACAGCGCAGATACGCAGTATTTT. Protein: CASSTDSADTQYF.

This clone showed up just once. The chain carries TRBV9 and TRBJ2-5; TRBD2 might be the D (5 bases). V lost 1 base, J lost 4 bases, and 11 bases lay in between. The CDR3 length is 14 residues. The germline V gene has CDR1 SGDLS and CDR2 YYNGEE. CDR3 sequence: CASSVPGMGETQYF. CDR3 bases: TGTGCCAGCAGCGTACCGGGGATGGGAGAGACCCAGTACTTC.

This chain links TRBV5-1 with TRBJ2-7, with 13 bases that match TRBD2. CDR1 SGHRS and CDR2 YFSETQ come from the germline V gene. The CDR3 contains 15 residues. The V gene end was trimmed by 3 bases and the J gene end by 0 bases; junction bases not matched to a gene: 0. In DNA form, the CDR3 reads TGCGCCAGCAGCTGGACTAGCGGGAGCTCCTACGAGCAGTACTTC. This codes for CASSWTSGSSYEQYF.

About this clone itself: The sample has other DNA sequences that encode this CDR3 too. The chain employs TRBV6-5 and TRBJ2-2; D is uncertain. The CDR3 runs 12 residues. Germline V gene sequence: CDR1 MNHEY, CDR2 SVGAGI. Trimming took off 2 bases at V and 2 bases at J, with 0 bases between the two ends. The CDR3 region has the DNA TGTGCCAGCAGTTACAACACCGGGGAGCTGTTTTTT. The encoded protein is CASSYNTGELFF.

The rearrangement uses TRBV6-6 and TRBJ2-1, with 7 nucleotides matching TRBD2. V was clipped by 6 bases and J by 9 bases; unmatched bases: 2. The CDR3 extends over 11 amino acids. Per the germline V gene, CDR1 is MNHNY and CDR2 is SVGAGI (reference sequence). The CDR3 DNA sequence: TGTGCCAGCAGGTGGGAGGGTGAGCAGTTCTTC. Translating it yields CASRWEGEQFF.

The V call is TRBV13, the J call TRBJ1-2, with D tentatively TRBD1 (6 bases). The CDR3 covers 12 residues. With 5 bases removed from V and 4 bases from J, the gap between germline ends came to 8 bases. CDR1 is PRHDT and CDR2 is FYEKMQ in the germline V gene (reference sequence). The CDR3 DNA follows: TGTGCCAGCAGCGTCAGGGGCTATGGCTACACCTTC. Translating gives CASSVRGYGYTF.

The J gene is TRBJ1-2, the V gene TRBV18; 7 positions match TRBD1. This CDR3 is 16 amino acids long. Trimming at V came to 2 bases and at J to 6 bases, leaving 12 bases not matched to a gene. Germline loops: CDR1 KGHSH, CDR2 LQKENI. CDR3 nucleotide sequence: TGTGCCAGCTCACCAGATGCTCCGGGACAGCGGGATGGCTACACCTTC. This sequence encodes CASSPDAPGQRDGYTF.

The chain recombines TRBV20-1 with TRBJ2-5; D remains unclear. The V end lost 5 bases, the J end lost 5 bases, and 9 bases lay between the germline ends. CDR3 length: 11 residues. The germline V gene encodes CDR1 DFQATT and CDR2 SNEGSKA (reference sequence). CDR3 region: CSAGYYETQYF. The CDR3, as DNA: TGCAGTGCTGGGTACTACGAGACCCAGTACTTC.

The V call is TRBV11-2, the J call TRBJ2-7, with 12 bases aligning to TRBD2. The CDR3 length is 15 residues. Germline CDR1 SGHAT, CDR2 FQNNGV. J lost 5 bases, V lost 6 bases, and 8 bases had no gene match. This CDR3 reads CASSRLAGGINEQYF. CDR3 DNA sequence: TGTGCCAGCAGTCGCCTAGCGGGAGGGATAAACGAGCAGTACTTC. The whole variable domain, filled in from reference TRBV11-2 and TRBJ2-7, reads EAGVAQSPRYKIIEKRQSVAFWCNPISGHATLYWYQQILGQGPKLLIQFQNNGVVDDSQLPKDRFSAERLKGVDSTLKIQPAKLEDSAVYLCASSRLAGGINEQYFGPGTRLTVT.

This clone appeared once. This chain connects TRBV6-1 to TRBJ1-6; TRBD1 might be the D (6 bases). The CDR3 runs to 15 residues. V was cut by 10 bases and J by 9 bases, with 22 bases left in between. Germline-derived CDR1 and CDR2 are MNHNS and SASEGT. CDR3: CATQGPLGIGSPLHF. For the CDR3, the DNA is TGTGCCACCCAGGGGCCCCTGGGCATAGGTTCACCCCTCCACTTT.